The text below deals with one T cell receptor (beta chain). This clonotype was counted many times. It lacks a known antigen. Per-nucleotide qualities are absent, and no much larger clonotype sits a single base away. This sample's treatment or condition label indicates: allogeneic hematopoietic cell transplantation with graft depleted of TCRalphabeta T cells and CD19 B cells. Transplant recipients were children who received TCRalphabeta/CD19-depleted allogeneic hematopoietic cell grafts. This entry is derived from a study of T-cell reconstitution after alpha-beta-depleted transplantation in children (dated by TCRdb to 2016 to 2018). Context from the whole study: T-cell immune reconstitution after TCRalphabeta/CD19-depleted allogeneic hematopoietic cell transplantation in children was quantitatively tracked in the study by means of TCR repertoire profiling. What the research found in general, with its limitations: The frequencies of hyperexpanded clones fell over the following months, and after one year, T-cell counts and TCRbeta diversity were mostly attributed to newly produced T cells. In some patients, the high TCRbeta diversity seen at day 60 was put down to recipient T cells and intrathymic progenitors that had survived conditioning. About two months after transplant, the apparently early recovery of alphabetaT-cell counts reportedly depended on just several hundred clones that had expanded rapidly and came from non-depleted graft cells.

Library preparation used PCR. Sequencer: Illumina HiSeq 2500. To normalize quantification of the TCRbeta repertoire, the TCR libraries were built with molecular barcoding that relied on unique molecular identifiers. Clones were called with MiXCR by TCRdb after fastp trimmed the public reads at Q25, and only in-frame beta chains were retained. Every CDR3 protein is listed once, alongside the most common genes and DNA of its rows. This sample comprises hundreds of thousands of distinct CDR3 sequences, roughly 8.2% of them detected only once. The leading ten clones occupy around 10% of the sample. Sequencing was performed on peripheral blood, taken 360 days after TCRalphabeta/CD19-depleted stem cell transplant. The receptor's source is a female patient aged 2-15 years who had a stem cell transplant for Fanconi anemia, so the T cells may come from the graft donor.

The base sequence is TGCGCCAGCAGCTTGGCCGGTCAGGGGAGGGAGACCCAGTACTTC. Translated, this gives CASSLAGQGRETQYF. Rearrangement joined TRBV5-1 to TRBJ2-5, with the D call perhaps TRBD1 or TRBD2, each one matching 6 bases. CDR1 and CDR2 are drawn from the germline V gene: SGHRS, YFSETQ. Taken from cysteine to phenylalanine, the CDR3 has 15 residues. The CDR3 DNA has 45 bases and is translated from base 1. Relative to germline, V is 0 bases shorter and J is 5 bases shorter, with 14 bases between their ends.